This record covers a single T cell receptor beta chain. The antigen this receptor binds is unknown. Nothing much larger sits one base from this clone, and base qualities are not available. Libraries were constructed by the immunoSEQ multiplex PCR assay. In its TCRdb copy, this immuneACCESS table keeps in-frame sequences only and misses some clones. Where compared with another copy, unresolved V genes explain less than half of these, and the others have no known cause. The sample contains 75,000 to 90,000 clones, 70% to 90% of them found a single time. The top ten constitute 2.1% of the sample. The sample originates from a study of control samples from healthy donors and cancer patients (dated by TCRdb to the early 2020s). Sequences LNHDA (CDR1) and SQIVND (CDR2) are obtained from the germline V gene (reference sequence). V is pared back by 5 bases and J by 7 bases, with 18 bases lying between the germline termini. Measured from the cysteine to the phenylalanine, the CDR3 is 15 residues long. Left in the record is the CDR3 DNA by itself, 45 bases read in frame from the first base.

Sequencing was performed on blood. This sequence was found in a woman aged 40 to 50 in good health. The chain links TRBV19 with TRBJ2-4, with the D gene possibly TRBD1 or TRBD2, each one fitting 5 bases. The CDR3 protein: CASSPGAGIGNIQYF. DNA sequence: TGTGCCAGTAGTCCCGGGGCCGGGATCGGTAACATTCAGTACTTC.